The TCR beta chain under discussion was sequenced for a study of shared clonotypes between healthy human individuals. TCRdb's copy holds only in-frame clones and misses some; the assay was immunoSEQ multiplex PCR. The table includes about 2.4 million clones, over 85% detected once. Donors were healthy HIV-negative adults without recent acute infections or vaccinations. With 7 bases removed from V and 0 bases from J, the gap between germline ends came to 10 bases. The germline CDR1 and CDR2 sequences are SGHRS and YFSETQ. The CDR3 covers 14 residues. Sequencing was carried out using naive CD4+ T cells from PBMCs. Subset here: CD45RA+ positively selected. The genes are TRBV5-1 and TRBJ2-2; D is perhaps TRBD2 (5 bases). This receptor was obtained from a man between 18 and 29 years old in good health. Some clones in this sample may be carry-over from other donors' samples. CDR3 protein: CASGLDANTGELFF. DNA for the CDR3: TGCGCCAGCGGACTGGACGCGAACACCGGGGAGCTGTTTTTT.